These T cell receptor beta chains were read from a single sample in a study of T-cell memory formation after mild COVID-19. TCRdb processed the 5' RACE reads anew with MiXCR; each CDR3 protein has one entry. This table holds a few hundred thousand distinct CDR3 sequences, 16% found once. The material sequenced was PBMCs or a T cell subset sorted from them (not recorded which). Receptor source: a man aged 18 to 30 who had mild COVID-19 (a few samples of this study predate the infection). Cell type and time point are not known. CDR3s include the opening cysteine and the closing phenylalanine or tryptophan. Each record gives: CDR3 protein, V gene, CDR3 length, J gene.

CDR3 protein: CASSSRLAANTGELFF
V gene: TRBV7-3
CDR3 length: 16
J gene: TRBJ2-2

CDR3 protein: CASHPSGSPFLPDTQYF
V gene: TRBV4-1
CDR3 length: 17
J gene: TRBJ2-3

CDR3 protein: CASSVGIQETQYF
V gene: TRBV9
CDR3 length: 13
J gene: TRBJ2-5

CDR3 protein: CASSRLAGEVDTQYF
V gene: TRBV5-1
CDR3 length: 15
J gene: TRBJ2-3

CDR3 protein: CASKVQGFYSPLHF
V gene: TRBV25-1
CDR3 length: 14
J gene: TRBJ1-6

CDR3 protein: CASSGTDYNEQFF
V gene: TRBV7-3
CDR3 length: 13
J gene: TRBJ2-1

CDR3 protein: CAISEAGISSYEQYF
V gene: TRBV10-3
CDR3 length: 15
J gene: TRBJ2-7

CDR3 protein: CASTSLGRNQPQHF
V gene: TRBV6-5
CDR3 length: 14
J gene: TRBJ1-5

CDR3 protein: CASSQGLRSDNQPQHF
V gene: TRBV4-3
CDR3 length: 16
J gene: TRBJ1-5

CDR3 protein: CASSPISYLSGNTIYF
V gene: TRBV7-9
CDR3 length: 16
J gene: TRBJ1-3

CDR3 protein: CASGLISGQWDLGTQYF
V gene: TRBV12-3/TRBV12-4
CDR3 length: 17
J gene: TRBJ2-5

CDR3 protein: CASSLEGTYEQYF
V gene: TRBV5-1
CDR3 length: 13
J gene: TRBJ2-7

CDR3 protein: CASRSLATEAFF
V gene: TRBV2
CDR3 length: 12
J gene: TRBJ1-1

CDR3 protein: CASSPRDSPLHF
V gene: TRBV6-2/TRBV6-3
CDR3 length: 12
J gene: TRBJ1-6

CDR3 protein: CASSPLTGTGNTEAFF
V gene: TRBV4-1
CDR3 length: 16
J gene: TRBJ1-1

CDR3 protein: CSARDMYEQYF
V gene: TRBV20-1
CDR3 length: 11
J gene: TRBJ2-7

CDR3 protein: CASSQLRTEAFF
V gene: TRBV28
CDR3 length: 12
J gene: TRBJ1-1

CDR3 protein: CASSPLRTGGYTF
V gene: TRBV4-1
CDR3 length: 13
J gene: TRBJ1-2

CDR3 protein: CATSDAGTGHTYTQYF
V gene: TRBV24-1
CDR3 length: 16
J gene: TRBJ2-3

CDR3 protein: CASSLDPKGKLFF
V gene: TRBV7-9
CDR3 length: 13
J gene: TRBJ1-4

CDR3 protein: CASSDKAVGPLHF
V gene: TRBV7-9
CDR3 length: 13
J gene: TRBJ1-6

CDR3 protein: CASSKSVFAEAFF
V gene: TRBV7-7
CDR3 length: 13
J gene: TRBJ1-1

CDR3 protein: CASSLVSLNYGYTF
V gene: TRBV5-1
CDR3 length: 14
J gene: TRBJ1-2

CDR3 protein: CASSLREETQYF
V gene: TRBV2
CDR3 length: 12
J gene: TRBJ2-5

CDR3 protein: CSASPVEGQGYHNEQFF
V gene: TRBV20-1
CDR3 length: 17
J gene: TRBJ2-1

CDR3 protein: CASSLFDRANYGYTF
V gene: TRBV5-1
CDR3 length: 15
J gene: TRBJ1-2

CDR3 protein: CASSLRRADVQFF
V gene: TRBV7-6
CDR3 length: 13
J gene: TRBJ2-1

CDR3 protein: CASSPGRFGGYTF
V gene: TRBV25-1
CDR3 length: 13
J gene: TRBJ1-2

CDR3 protein: CASSLGGSGGQETQYF
V gene: TRBV7-7
CDR3 length: 16
J gene: TRBJ2-5

CDR3 protein: CSASLTGKSNQPQHF
V gene: TRBV20-1
CDR3 length: 15
J gene: TRBJ1-5

CDR3 protein: CASSPGFGLNSPLHF
V gene: TRBV7-6
CDR3 length: 15
J gene: TRBJ1-6

CDR3 protein: CASKKGGTDTQYF
V gene: TRBV7-3
CDR3 length: 13
J gene: TRBJ2-3

CDR3 protein: CASSLGEFRGMRRNQPQHF
V gene: TRBV7-8
CDR3 length: 19
J gene: TRBJ1-5

CDR3 protein: CASSPPIYEQYF
V gene: TRBV28
CDR3 length: 12
J gene: TRBJ2-7

CDR3 protein: CASTPIGTSGETQYF
V gene: TRBV6-2/TRBV6-3
CDR3 length: 15
J gene: TRBJ2-5

CDR3 protein: CASRMSATNEKLFF
V gene: TRBV3-1
CDR3 length: 14
J gene: TRBJ1-4

CDR3 protein: CASSQDDRENYGYTF
V gene: TRBV4-1
CDR3 length: 15
J gene: TRBJ1-2

CDR3 protein: CATGPYRRNEKLFF
V gene: TRBV7-2
CDR3 length: 14
J gene: TRBJ1-4

CDR3 protein: CSARTDRLSLAETQYF
V gene: TRBV20-1
CDR3 length: 16
J gene: TRBJ2-5

CDR3 protein: CASSQDGWRGSSTDTQYF
V gene: TRBV4-3
CDR3 length: 18
J gene: TRBJ2-3

CDR3 protein: CASSEQQGNNQPQHF
V gene: TRBV25-1
CDR3 length: 15
J gene: TRBJ1-5

CDR3 protein: CSVEVQGGNEQFF
V gene: TRBV29-1
CDR3 length: 13
J gene: TRBJ2-1

CDR3 protein: CASSLGQGGLTEAFF
V gene: TRBV6-2/TRBV6-3
CDR3 length: 15
J gene: TRBJ1-1

CDR3 protein: CASSLGLPSFF
V gene: TRBV7-2
CDR3 length: 11
J gene: TRBJ2-1

CDR3 protein: CASSLEDAELGGYTF
V gene: TRBV5-1
CDR3 length: 15
J gene: TRBJ1-2

CDR3 protein: CASGFAEKLFF
V gene: TRBV7-9
CDR3 length: 11
J gene: TRBJ1-4

CDR3 protein: CASGFRNTEAFF
V gene: TRBV12-5
CDR3 length: 12
J gene: TRBJ1-1

CDR3 protein: CSSSLEAGSNQPQHF
V gene: TRBV7-6
CDR3 length: 15
J gene: TRBJ1-5

CDR3 protein: CASSLAGREETQYF
V gene: TRBV6-2/TRBV6-3
CDR3 length: 14
J gene: TRBJ2-5

CDR3 protein: CATRQGVPGELFF
V gene: TRBV12-3/TRBV12-4
CDR3 length: 13
J gene: TRBJ2-2

CDR3 protein: CASSKGQVETQYF
V gene: TRBV6-6
CDR3 length: 13
J gene: TRBJ2-5

CDR3 protein: CASISPLFNYGYTF
V gene: TRBV28
CDR3 length: 14
J gene: TRBJ1-2

CDR3 protein: CASSLAVHTQYF
V gene: TRBV7-2
CDR3 length: 12
J gene: TRBJ2-3

CDR3 protein: CASSSLGVGSTEAFF
V gene: TRBV5-1
CDR3 length: 15
J gene: TRBJ1-1

CDR3 protein: CSVMRQGVSYEQYF
V gene: TRBV20-1
CDR3 length: 14
J gene: TRBJ2-7

CDR3 protein: CASSWDSPSRELFF
V gene: TRBV5-5
CDR3 length: 14
J gene: TRBJ2-2